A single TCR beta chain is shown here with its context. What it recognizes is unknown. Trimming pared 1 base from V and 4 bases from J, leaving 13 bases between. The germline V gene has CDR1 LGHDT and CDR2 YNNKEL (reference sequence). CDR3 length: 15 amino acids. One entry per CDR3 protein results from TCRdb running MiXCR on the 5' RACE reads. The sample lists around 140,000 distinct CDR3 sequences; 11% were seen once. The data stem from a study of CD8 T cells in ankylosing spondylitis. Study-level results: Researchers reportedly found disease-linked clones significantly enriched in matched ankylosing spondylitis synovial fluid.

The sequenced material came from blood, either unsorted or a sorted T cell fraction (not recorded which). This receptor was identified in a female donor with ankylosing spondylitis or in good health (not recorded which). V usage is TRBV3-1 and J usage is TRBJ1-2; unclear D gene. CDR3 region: CASSQGGGDFYGYTF. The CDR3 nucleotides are TGTGCCAGCAGCCAAGGAGGAGGCGACTTCTATGGCTACACCTTC.